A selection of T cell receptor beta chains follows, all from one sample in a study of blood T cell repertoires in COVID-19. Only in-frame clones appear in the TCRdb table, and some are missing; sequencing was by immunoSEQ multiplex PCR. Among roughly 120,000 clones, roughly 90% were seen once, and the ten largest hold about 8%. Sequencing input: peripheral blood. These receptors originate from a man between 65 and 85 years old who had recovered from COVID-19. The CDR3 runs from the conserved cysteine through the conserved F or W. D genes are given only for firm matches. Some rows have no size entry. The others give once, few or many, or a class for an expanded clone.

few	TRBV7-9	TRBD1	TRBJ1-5	CASSRFDRGSGKQPQHF	TGTGCCAGCAGCCGCTTCGACAGGGGGAGTGGTAAACAGCCCCAGCATTTT
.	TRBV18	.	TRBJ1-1	CASSLGAGVETEAFF	TGTGCCAGCTCACTGGGGGCAGGGGTGGAAACTGAAGCTTTCTTT
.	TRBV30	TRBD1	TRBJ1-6	CAWSWDRLNSPLHF	TGTGCCTGGAGTTGGGACAGGTTGAATTCACCCCTCCACTTT
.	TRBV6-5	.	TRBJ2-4	CASGASTKNIQYF	TGTGCCAGTGGAGCCTCGACCAAAAACATTCAGTACTTC
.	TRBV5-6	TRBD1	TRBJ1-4	CASSWGTVRDGGEKLFF	TGTGCCAGCAGCTGGGGGACAGTAAGGGACGGAGGGGAAAAACTGTTTTTT
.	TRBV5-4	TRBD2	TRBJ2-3	CASKLAGALTDTQYF	TGTGCCAGCAAACTAGCGGGGGCACTCACAGATACGCAGTATTTT
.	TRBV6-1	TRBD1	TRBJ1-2	CASSEGYDRVGTF	TGTGCCAGCAGTGAAGGTTATGACAGGGTCGGTACCTTC
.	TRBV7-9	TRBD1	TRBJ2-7	CASSPDRRTYEQYF	TGTGCCAGCAGTCCGGACAGGCGAACCTACGAGCAGTACTTC
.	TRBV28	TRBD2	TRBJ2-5	CASSLRTSGVETQYF	TGTGCCAGCAGTTTACGGACTAGCGGGGTGGAGACCCAGTACTTC
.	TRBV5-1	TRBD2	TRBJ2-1	CASSSRTSGRAGEEQFF	TGCGCCAGCAGCTCCCGGACTAGCGGGAGGGCGGGAGAAGAGCAGTTCTTC
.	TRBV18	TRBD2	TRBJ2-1	CASSQGLAGDEQFF	TGTGCCAGCTCACAGGGACTAGCGGGGGATGAGCAGTTCTTC
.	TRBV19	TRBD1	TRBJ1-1	CASRKTTGGISEAFF	TGTGCCAGTAGGAAGACGACAGGGGGTATCTCTGAAGCTTTCTTT
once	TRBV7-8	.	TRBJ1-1	CASSRGNMNTEAFF	TGTGCCAGCTCCAGGGGTAACATGAACACTGAAGCTTTCTTT
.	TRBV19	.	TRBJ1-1	CASSIRAGGAEAFF	TGTGCCAGTAGTATAAGGGCAGGAGGCGCTGAAGCTTTCTTT
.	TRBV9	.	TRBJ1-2	CASIHQGNYGYTF	TGTGCCAGCATCCACCAGGGTAACTATGGCTACACCTTC